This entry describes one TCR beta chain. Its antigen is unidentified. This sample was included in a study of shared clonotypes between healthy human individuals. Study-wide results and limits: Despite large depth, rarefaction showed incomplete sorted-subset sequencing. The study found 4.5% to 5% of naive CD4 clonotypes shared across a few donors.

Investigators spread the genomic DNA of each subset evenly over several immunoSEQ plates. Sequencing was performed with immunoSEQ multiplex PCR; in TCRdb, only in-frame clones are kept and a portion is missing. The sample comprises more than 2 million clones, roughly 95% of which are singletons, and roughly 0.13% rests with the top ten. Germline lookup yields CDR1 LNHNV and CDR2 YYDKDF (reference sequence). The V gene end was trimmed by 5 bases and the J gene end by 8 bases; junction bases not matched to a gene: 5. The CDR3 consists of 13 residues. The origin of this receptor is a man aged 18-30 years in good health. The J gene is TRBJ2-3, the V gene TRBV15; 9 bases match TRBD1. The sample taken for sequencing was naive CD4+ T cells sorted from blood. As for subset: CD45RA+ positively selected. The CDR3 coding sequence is TGTGCCACCAGCGAGACAGGGGGACGTACGCAGTATTTT. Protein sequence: CATSETGGRTQYF.